This entry is about one T cell receptor (beta chain). The antigen is unknown. Focal radiation and CTLA-4 blockade (ipilimumab) were tested in chemo-refractory metastatic non-small-cell lung cancer patients. In germline, CDR1 is SGHTA, CDR2 FQGNSA. This CDR3 contains 15 residues. Trimming shortened V by 0 bases and J by 4 bases, and 12 bases separated the two germline ends. The data are from a study of radiotherapy plus CTLA-4 blockade in lung cancer. Study overall: Disease control was seen in around 31% of patients, objective responses in 15% to 20%.

Measured with immunoSEQ multiplex PCR; TCRdb has only the in-frame clones, and not every one. The sample yields tens of thousands of clones, around 79% seen once. General observations from the study: Clones derived from tumor TCRs expanded in blood after radiotherapy plus ipilimumab. Early clone dynamics of blood T cells, plus interferon-beta, reportedly predicted response best.

This TCR was sampled from a human donor with non-small cell lung cancer who had a partial response to radiotherapy plus ipilimumab. Some clones in this sample may be carry-over from other donors' samples. The gene calls are TRBV7-2 and TRBJ1-2, with a tentative D call TRBD1 (5 bases). The sample was peripheral blood, taken from a patient treated with radiotherapy plus ipilimumab. Here the CDR3 reads CASSLAQGSGYGYTF. Written as DNA, the CDR3 is TGTGCCAGCAGCTTAGCCCAGGGTAGTGGCTATGGCTACACCTTC. The full variable domain, rest sourced from reference TRBV7-2 and TRBJ1-2, is GAGVSQSPSNKVTEKGKDVELRCDPISGHTALYWYRQSLGQGLEFLIYFQGNSAPDKSGLPSDRFSAERTGGSVSTLTIQRTQQEDSAVYLCASSLAQGSGYGYTFGSGTRLTVV.